This T cell receptor (beta chain) was recovered during a study of cytomegalovirus exposure and HLA in healthy donors. Points from the study as a whole: Most TCR sequences proved rare, with some public TCRs found in many donors.

J was trimmed by 2 bases and V by 5 bases; bases with no gene match: 2. The length of the CDR3 is 14 residues. Germline assignment: CDR1 GTSNPN and CDR2 SVGIG (reference sequence). This clone has a single count. Its antigen is unknown. The table came from immunoSEQ multiplex PCR; TCRdb's copy has only in-frame clones and leaves some out. The profile shows some 120,000 clones, about 90% of them singletons. The donors were members of the validation cohort comprising over 100 subjects, separate from the roughly 730-subject first cohort. Material for sequencing was PBMCs. The chain combines TRBV30 with TRBJ2-5; 13 bases align to TRBD2. The TCR was taken from a woman aged 18-29 years in good health and CMV-seronegative. The CDR3 DNA reads as TGTGCCTGGCGACTAGCGGGAGGTCAAGAGACCCAGTACTTC. It codes for CAWRLAGGQETQYF.